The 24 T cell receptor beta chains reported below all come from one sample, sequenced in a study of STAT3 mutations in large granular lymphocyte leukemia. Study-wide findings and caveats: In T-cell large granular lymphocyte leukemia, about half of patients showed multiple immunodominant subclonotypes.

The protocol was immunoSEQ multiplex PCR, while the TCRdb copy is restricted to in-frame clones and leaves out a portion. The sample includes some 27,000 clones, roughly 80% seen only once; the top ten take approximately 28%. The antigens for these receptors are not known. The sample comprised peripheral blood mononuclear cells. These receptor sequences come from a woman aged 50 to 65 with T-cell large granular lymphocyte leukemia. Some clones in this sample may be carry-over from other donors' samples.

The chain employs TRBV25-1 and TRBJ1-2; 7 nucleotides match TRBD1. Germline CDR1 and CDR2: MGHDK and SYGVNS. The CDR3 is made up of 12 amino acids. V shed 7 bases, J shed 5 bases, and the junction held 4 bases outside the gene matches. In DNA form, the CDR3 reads TGTGCCAGCATCACAGGGGAATATGGCTACACCTTC. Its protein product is CASITGEYGYTF.

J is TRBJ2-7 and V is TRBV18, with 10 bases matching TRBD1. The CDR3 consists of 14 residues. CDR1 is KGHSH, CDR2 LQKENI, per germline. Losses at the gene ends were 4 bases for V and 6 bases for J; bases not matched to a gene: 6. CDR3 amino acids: CASSQDRGSGEQYF. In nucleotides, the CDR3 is TGTGCCAGCTCACAGGACAGGGGGTCTGGCGAGCAGTACTTC.

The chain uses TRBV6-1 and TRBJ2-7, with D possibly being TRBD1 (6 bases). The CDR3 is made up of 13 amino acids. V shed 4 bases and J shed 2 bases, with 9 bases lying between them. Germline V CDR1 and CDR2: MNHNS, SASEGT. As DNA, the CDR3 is TGTGCCAGCAGTGGACAGGTACCCTACGAGCAGTACTTC. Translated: CASSGQVPYEQYF.

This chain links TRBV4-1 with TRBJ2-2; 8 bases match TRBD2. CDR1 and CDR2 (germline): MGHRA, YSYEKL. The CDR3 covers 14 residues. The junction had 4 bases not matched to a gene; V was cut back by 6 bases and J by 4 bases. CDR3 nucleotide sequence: TGCGCCAGCAGGATAGCGGGACCCACCGGGGAGCTGTTTTTT. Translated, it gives CASRIAGPTGELFF.

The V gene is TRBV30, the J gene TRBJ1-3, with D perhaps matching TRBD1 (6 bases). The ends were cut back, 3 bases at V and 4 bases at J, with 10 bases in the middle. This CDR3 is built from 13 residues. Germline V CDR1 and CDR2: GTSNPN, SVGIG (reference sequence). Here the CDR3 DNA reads TGTGCCTGGAGAGCGGGGGCCGGAAACACCATATATTTT. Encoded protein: CAWRAGAGNTIYF.

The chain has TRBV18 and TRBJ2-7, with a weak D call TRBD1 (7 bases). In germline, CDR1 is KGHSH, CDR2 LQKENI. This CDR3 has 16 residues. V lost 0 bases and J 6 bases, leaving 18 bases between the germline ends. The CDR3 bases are TGTGCCAGCTCACCACCGTGGAGGGGGCGTATCTCCGAGCAGTACTTC. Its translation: CASSPPWRGRISEQYF.

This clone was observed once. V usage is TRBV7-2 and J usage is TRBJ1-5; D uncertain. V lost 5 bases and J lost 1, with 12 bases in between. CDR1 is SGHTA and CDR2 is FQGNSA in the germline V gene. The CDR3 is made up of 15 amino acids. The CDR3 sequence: CASSRGRRSNQPQHF. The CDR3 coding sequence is TGTGCCAGCAGCCGAGGCAGGCGCAGCAATCAGCCCCAGCATTTT. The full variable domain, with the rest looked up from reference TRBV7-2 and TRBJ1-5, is GAGVSQSPSNKVTEKGKDVELRCDPISGHTALYWYRQSLGQGLEFLIYFQGNSAPDKSGLPSDRFSAERTGGSVSTLTIQRTQQEDSAVYLCASSRGRRSNQPQHFGDGTRLSIL.

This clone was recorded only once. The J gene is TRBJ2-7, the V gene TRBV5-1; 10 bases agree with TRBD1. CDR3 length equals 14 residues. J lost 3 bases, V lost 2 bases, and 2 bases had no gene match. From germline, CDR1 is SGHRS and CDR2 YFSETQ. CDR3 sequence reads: CASSFGTGVYEQYF. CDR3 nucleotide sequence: TGCGCCAGCAGCTTCGGGACAGGGGTCTACGAGCAGTACTTC.

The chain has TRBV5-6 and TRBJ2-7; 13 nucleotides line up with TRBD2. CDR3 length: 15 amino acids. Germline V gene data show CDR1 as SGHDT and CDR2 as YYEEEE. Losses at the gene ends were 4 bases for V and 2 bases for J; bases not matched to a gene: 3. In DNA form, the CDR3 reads TGTGCCAGCAGCCAACTAGCGGGAGGGACCTACGAGCAGTACTTC. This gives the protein CASSQLAGGTYEQYF.

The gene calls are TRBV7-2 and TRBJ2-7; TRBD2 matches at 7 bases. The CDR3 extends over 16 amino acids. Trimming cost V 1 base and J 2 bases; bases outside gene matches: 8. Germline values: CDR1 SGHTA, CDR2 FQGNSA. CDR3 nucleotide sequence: TGTGCCAGCAGCTTAGAGCTCGCTAGCGGAACCTACGAGCAGTACTTC. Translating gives CASSLELASGTYEQYF.

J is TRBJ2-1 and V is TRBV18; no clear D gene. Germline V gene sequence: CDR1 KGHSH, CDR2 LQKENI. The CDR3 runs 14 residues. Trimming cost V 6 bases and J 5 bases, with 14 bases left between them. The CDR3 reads CASSPPQLHNEQFF. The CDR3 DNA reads TGTGCCAGCTCCCCTCCCCAGCTCCACAATGAGCAGTTCTTC.

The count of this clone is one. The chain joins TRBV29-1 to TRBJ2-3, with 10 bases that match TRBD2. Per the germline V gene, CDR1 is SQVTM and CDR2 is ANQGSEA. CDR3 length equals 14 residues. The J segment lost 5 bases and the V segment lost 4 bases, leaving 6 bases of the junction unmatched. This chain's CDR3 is CSVVTSGTVDTQYF. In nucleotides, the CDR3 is TGCAGCGTTGTCACTAGCGGGACGGTAGATACGCAGTATTTT.

The CDR3 DNA is TGTGCCTGGAGTAACTCACGCTACGAGCAGTACTTC. This encodes CAWSNSRYEQYF. The chain is built from TRBV30 and TRBJ2-7; D remains unclear. Trimming stripped 2 bases from V and 3 bases from J, with 8 bases between. This CDR3 has 12 amino acids. Germline loops: CDR1 GTSNPN, CDR2 SVGIG (reference sequence).

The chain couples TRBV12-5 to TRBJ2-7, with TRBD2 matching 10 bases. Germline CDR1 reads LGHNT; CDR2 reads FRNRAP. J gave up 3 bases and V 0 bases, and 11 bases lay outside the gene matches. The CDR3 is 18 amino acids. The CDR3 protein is CASGLVLGLAGDVYEQYF. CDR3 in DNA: TGTGCTAGTGGTTTGGTACTGGGTCTAGCGGGAGACGTCTACGAGCAGTACTTC.

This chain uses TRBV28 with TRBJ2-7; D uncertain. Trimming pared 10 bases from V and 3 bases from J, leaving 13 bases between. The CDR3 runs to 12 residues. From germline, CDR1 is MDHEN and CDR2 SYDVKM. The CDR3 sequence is CATQARYYEQYF. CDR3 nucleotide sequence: TGTGCCACCCAGGCACGGTACTACGAGCAGTACTTC. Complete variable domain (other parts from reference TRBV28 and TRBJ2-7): DVKVTQSSRYLVKRTGEKVFLECVQDMDHENMFWYRQDPGLGLRLIYFSYDVKMKEKGDIPEGYSVSREKKERFSLILESASTNQTSMYLCATQARYYEQYFGPGTRLTVT.

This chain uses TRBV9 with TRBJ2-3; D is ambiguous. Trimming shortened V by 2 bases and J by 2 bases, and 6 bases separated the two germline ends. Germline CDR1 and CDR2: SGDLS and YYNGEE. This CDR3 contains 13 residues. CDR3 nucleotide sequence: TGTGCCAGCAGCGTTAGCTACACAGATACGCAGTATTTT. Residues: CASSVSYTDTQYF.

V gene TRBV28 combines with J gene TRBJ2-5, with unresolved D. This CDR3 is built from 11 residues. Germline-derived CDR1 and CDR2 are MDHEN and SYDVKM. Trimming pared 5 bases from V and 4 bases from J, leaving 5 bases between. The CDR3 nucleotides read TGTGCCAGCAGTCAGCGAGAGACCCAGTACTTC. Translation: CASSQRETQYF.

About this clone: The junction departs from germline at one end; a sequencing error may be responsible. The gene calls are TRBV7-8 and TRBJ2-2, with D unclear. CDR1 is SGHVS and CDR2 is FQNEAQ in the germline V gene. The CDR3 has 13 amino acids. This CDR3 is CACRISNTGELFF. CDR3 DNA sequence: TGTGCCTGCAGGATATCGAACACCGGGGAGCTGTTTTTT.

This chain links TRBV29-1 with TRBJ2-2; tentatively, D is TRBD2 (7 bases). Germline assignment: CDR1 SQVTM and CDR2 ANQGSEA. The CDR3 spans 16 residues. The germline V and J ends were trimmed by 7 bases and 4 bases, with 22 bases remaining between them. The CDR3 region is CSGLGGAKSSTGELFF. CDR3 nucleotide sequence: TGCAGCGGTTTAGGGGGGGCTAAGTCTTCCACCGGGGAGCTGTTTTTT.

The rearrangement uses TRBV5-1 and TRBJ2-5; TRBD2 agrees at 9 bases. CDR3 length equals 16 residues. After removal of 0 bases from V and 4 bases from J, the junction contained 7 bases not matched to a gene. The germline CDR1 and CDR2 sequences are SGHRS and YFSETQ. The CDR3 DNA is TGCGCCAGCAGCTTGGGTTGGGCTAGCGGGATAGAGACCCAGTACTTC. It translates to CASSLGWASGIETQYF.

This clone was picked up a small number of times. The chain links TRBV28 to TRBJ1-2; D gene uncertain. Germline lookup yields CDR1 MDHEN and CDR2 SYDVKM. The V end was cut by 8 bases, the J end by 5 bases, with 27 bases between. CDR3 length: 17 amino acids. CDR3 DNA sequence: TGTGCCAGCCAAATATCATCCGCCACCGGTGACTTGTATGGCTACACCTTC. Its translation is CASQISSATGDLYGYTF.

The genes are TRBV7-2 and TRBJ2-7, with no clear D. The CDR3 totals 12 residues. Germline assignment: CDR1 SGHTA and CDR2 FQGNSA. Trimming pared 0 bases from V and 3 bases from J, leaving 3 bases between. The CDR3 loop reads CASSLANYEQYF. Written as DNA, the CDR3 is TGTGCCAGCAGCTTAGCGAACTACGAGCAGTACTTC. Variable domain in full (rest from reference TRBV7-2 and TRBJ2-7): GAGVSQSPSNKVTEKGKDVELRCDPISGHTALYWYRQSLGQGLEFLIYFQGNSAPDKSGLPSDRFSAERTGGSVSTLTIQRTQQEDSAVYLCASSLANYEQYFGPGTRLTVT.

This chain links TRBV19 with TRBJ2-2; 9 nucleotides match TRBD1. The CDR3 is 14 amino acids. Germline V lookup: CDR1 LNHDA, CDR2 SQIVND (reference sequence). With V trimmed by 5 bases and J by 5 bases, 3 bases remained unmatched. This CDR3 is CASSATGGTGELFF. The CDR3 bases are TGTGCCAGTAGTGCGACAGGGGGGACCGGGGAGCTGTTTTTT.

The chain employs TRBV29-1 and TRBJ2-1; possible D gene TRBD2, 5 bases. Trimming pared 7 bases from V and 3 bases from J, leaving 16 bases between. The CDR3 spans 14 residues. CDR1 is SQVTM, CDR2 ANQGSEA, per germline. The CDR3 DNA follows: TGCAGCGCAAAATCGAGAGGGATCTACAATGAGCAGTTCTTC. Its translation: CSAKSRGIYNEQFF.